The T cell receptor beta chain described here comes from a study of T cells in Graves' hyperthyroidism and ophthalmopathy. This clonotype has at least ten counts. Amplification targeted TCR beta CDR3 regions from RNA transcripts. First-round RT-PCR with HTBI primers amplified the TCR CDR3 region. TCRdb analysed the multiplex PCR reads with MiXCR anew, one entry per CDR3 protein. The repertoire holds 450,000 to 600,000 distinct CDR3 sequences, around 15% seen once, with 11% to 15% in the top ten. Looked up from germline, CDR1 is SGHRS and CDR2 is YFSETQ. This CDR3 spans 17 amino acids. V was cut by 0 bases and J by 5 bases, with 18 bases left in between.

This sequence originates from a woman in her thirties or forties with Graves' hyperthyroidism. Sequenced input: blood. V and J are TRBV5-1 and TRBJ2-1; D is undetermined. As DNA, the CDR3 is TGCGCCAGCAGCTTGGCCCCTGGGGTTGGGTTGGACAATGAGCAGTTCTTC. This gives the protein CASSLAPGVGLDNEQFF.